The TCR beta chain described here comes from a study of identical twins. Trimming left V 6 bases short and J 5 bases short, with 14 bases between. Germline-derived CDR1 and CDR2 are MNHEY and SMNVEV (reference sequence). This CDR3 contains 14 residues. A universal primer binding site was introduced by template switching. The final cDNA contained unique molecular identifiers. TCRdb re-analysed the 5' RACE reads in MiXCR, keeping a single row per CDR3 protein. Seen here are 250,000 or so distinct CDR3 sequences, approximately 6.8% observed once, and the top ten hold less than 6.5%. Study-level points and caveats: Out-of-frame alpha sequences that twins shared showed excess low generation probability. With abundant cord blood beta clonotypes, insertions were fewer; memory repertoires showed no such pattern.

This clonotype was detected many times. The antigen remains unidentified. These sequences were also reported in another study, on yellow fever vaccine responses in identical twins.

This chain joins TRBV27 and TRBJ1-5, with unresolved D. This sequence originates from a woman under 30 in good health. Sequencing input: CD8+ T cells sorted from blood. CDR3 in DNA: TGTGCCAGCAGCCGACGGGCTGGGGATCAGCCCCAGCATTTT. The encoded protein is CASSRRAGDQPQHF.